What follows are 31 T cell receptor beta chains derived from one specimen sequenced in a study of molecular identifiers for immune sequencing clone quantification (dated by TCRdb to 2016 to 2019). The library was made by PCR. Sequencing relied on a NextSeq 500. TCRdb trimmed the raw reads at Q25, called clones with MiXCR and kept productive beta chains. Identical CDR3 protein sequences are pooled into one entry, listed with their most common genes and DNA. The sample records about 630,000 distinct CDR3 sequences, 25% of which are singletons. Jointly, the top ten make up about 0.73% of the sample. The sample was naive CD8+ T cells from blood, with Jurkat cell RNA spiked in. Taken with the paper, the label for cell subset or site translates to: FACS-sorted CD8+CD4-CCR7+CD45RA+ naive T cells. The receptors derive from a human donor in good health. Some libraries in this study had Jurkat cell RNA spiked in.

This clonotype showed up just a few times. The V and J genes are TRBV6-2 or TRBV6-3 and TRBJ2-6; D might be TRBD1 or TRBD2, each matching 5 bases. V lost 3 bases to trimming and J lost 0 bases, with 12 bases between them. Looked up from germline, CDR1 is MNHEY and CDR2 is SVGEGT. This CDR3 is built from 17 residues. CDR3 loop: CASSYTLGVSGANVLTF. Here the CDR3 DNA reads TGTGCCAGCAGTTATACGTTGGGGGTCTCTGGGGCCAACGTCCTGACTTTC.

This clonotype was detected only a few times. The CDR3 sequence is CASSPPSELEKLFF. The DNA of the CDR3 is TGTGCCAGCTCACCCCCCTCGGAGTTGGAAAAACTGTTTTTT. J is TRBJ1-4 and V is TRBV18; D remains unclear. The V and J ends lost 3 bases and 8 bases respectively, with 13 bases between them. The CDR3 is 14 amino acids. Looked up from germline, CDR1 is KGHSH and CDR2 is LQKENI.

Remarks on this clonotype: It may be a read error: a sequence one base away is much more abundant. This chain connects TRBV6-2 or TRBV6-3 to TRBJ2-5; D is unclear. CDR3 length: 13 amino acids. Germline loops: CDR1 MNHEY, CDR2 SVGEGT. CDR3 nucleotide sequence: TGTGCCAGCATCCGATCGGTTGAAGAGCCCCAGTACTTC. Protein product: CASIRSVEEPQYF.

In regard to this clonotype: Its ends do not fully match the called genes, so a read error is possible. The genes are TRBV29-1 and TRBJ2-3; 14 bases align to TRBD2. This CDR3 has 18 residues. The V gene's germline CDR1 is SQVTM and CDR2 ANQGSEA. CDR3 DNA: TGCGGCGTTGAAGATCCAATGGGACTAGCGGGAGATAAGGATACGCGGTATTTT. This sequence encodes CGVEDPMGLAGDKDTRYF.

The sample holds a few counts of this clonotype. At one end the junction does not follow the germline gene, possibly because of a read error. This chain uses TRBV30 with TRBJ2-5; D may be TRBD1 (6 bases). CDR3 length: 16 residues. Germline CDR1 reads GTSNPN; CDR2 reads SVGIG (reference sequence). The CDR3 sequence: CAWSVSQGRPQEPQYF. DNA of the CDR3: TGTGCCTGGAGTGTAAGCCAGGGGCGACCTCAAGAGCCCCAGTACTTC.

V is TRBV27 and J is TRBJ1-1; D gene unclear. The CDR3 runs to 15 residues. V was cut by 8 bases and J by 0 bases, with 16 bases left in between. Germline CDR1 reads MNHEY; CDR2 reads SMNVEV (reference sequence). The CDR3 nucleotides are TGTGCCAGCCTTCCCGCCGGGCAGTTGAACACTGAAGCTTTCTTT. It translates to CASLPAGQLNTEAFF.

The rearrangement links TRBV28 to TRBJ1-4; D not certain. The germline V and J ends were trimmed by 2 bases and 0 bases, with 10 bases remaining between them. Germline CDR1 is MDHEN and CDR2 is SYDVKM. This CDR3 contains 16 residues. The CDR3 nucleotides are TGTGCCAGCAGTTTAGGGTACGGTGCAACTAATGAAAAACTGTTTTTT. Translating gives CASSLGYGATNEKLFF. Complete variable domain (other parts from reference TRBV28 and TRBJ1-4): DVKVTQSSRYLVKRTGEKVFLECVQDMDHENMFWYRQDPGLGLRLIYFSYDVKMKEKGDIPEGYSVSREKKERFSLILESASTNQTSMYLCASSLGYGATNEKLFFGSGTQLSVL.

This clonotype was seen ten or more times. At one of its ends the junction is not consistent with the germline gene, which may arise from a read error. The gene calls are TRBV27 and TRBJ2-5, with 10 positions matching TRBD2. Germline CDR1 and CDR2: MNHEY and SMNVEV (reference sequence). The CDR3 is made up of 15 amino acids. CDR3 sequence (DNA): TGTGCCAGCCGTTTACTAGCGGGGTACCAAGAGACCCAGTACTTC. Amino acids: CASRLLAGYQETQYF.

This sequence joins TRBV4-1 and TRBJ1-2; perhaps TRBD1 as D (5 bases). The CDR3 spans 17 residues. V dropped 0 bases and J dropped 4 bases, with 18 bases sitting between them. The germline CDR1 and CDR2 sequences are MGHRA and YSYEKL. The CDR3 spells CASSQDAVSAGSYGYTF. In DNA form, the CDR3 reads TGCGCCAGCAGCCAAGATGCGGTGTCTGCAGGGTCCTATGGCTACACCTTC.

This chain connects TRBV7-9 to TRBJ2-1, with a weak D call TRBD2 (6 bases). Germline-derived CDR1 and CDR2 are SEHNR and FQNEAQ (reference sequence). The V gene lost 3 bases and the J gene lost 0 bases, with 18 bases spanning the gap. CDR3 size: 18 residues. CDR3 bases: TGTGCCAGCAGCTTCACGTATGAAAGGCGGGGCTCCTACAATGAGCAGTTCTTC. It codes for CASSFTYERRGSYNEQFF.

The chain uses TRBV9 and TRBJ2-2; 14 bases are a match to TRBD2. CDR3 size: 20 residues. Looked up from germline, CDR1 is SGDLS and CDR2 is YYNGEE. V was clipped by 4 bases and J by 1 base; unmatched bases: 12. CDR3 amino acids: CASSPQTSGGAVENTGELFF. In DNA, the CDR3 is TGTGCCAGCAGCCCACAGACTAGCGGGGGGGCCGTTGAGAACACCGGGGAGCTGTTTTTT.

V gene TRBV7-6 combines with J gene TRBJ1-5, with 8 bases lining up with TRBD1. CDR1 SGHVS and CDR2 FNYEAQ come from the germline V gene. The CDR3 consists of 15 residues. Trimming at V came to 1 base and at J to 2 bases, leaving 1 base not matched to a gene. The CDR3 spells CASSLEDRGNQPQHF. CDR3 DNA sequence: TGTGCCAGCAGCTTAGAGGACAGGGGCAATCAGCCCCAGCATTTT.

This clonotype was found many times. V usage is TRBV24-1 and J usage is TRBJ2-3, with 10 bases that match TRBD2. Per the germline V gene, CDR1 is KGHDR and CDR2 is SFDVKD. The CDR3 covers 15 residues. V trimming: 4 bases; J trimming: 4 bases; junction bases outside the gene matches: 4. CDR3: CATSEVAGGADTQYF. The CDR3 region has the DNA TGTGCCACCAGTGAAGTAGCGGGGGGTGCAGATACGCAGTATTTT.

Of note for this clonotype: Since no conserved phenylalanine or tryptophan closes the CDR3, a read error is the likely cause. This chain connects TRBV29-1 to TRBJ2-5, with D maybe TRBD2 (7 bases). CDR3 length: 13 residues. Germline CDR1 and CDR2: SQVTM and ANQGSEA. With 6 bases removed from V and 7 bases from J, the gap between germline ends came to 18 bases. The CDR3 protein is CSVDTGGLGTQYL. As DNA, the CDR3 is TGCAGCGTGGACACCGGGGGGCTTGGGACCCAGTACCTC.

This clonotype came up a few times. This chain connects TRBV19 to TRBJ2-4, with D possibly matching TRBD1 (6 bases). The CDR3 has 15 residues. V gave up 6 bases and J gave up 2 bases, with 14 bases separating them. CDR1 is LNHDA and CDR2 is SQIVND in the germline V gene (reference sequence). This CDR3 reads CASSRGLRSKNIQYF. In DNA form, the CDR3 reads TGTGCCAGTAGCAGGGGTCTGCGATCCAAAAACATTCAGTACTTC.

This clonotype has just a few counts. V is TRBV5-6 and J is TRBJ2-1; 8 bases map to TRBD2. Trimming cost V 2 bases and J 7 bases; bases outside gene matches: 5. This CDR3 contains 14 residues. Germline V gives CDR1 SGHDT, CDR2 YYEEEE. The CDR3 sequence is CASSFQREWNEQFF. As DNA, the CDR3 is TGTGCCAGCAGCTTCCAGCGGGAGTGGAATGAGCAGTTCTTC.

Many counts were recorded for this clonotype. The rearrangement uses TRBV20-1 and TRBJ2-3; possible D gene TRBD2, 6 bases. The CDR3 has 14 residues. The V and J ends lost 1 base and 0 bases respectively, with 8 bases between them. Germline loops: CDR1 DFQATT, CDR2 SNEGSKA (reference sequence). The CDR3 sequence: CSARAAGSTDTQYF. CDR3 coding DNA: TGCAGTGCTAGAGCCGCGGGGAGCACAGATACGCAGTATTTT.

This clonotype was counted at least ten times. CDR3 sequence: CASSLATSGNTDTQYF. CDR3 coding DNA: TGTGCCAGCAGCTTAGCTACTAGCGGTAACACAGATACGCAGTATTTT. The chain combines TRBV7-9 with TRBJ2-3; 8 bases match TRBD2. Trimming at V came to 0 bases and at J to 2 bases, leaving 4 bases not matched to a gene. The CDR3 has 16 amino acids. Germline CDR1 reads SEHNR; CDR2 reads FQNEAQ (reference sequence).

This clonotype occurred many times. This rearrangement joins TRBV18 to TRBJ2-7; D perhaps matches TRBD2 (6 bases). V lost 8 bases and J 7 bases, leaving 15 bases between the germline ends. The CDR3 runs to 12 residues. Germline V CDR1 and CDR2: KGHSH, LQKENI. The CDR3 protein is CASSPPGGEQYF. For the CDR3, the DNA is TGTGCCAGCAGCCCCCCTGGGGGGGAGCAGTACTTC.

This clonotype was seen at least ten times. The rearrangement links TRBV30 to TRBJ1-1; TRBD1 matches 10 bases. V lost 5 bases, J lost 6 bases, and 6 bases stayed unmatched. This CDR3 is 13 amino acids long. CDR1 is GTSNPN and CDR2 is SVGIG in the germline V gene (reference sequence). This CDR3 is CAWGTGAGAEAFF. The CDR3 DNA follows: TGTGCCTGGGGGACAGGGGCTGGCGCTGAAGCTTTCTTT.

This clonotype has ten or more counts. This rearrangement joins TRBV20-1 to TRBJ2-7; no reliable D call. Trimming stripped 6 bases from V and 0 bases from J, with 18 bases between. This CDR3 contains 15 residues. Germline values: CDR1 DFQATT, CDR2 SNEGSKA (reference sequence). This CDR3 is CSAPPAWDPSYEQYF. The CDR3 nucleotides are TGCAGTGCCCCGCCCGCGTGGGATCCCTCCTACGAGCAGTACTTC.

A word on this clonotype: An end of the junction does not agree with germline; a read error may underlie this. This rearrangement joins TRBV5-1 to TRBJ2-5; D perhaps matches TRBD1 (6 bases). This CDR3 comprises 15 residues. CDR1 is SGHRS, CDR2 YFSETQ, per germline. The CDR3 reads CASSPWQGSTEPQSF. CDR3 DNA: TGCGCCAGCAGCCCCTGGCAGGGGAGTACGGAGCCCCAGTCCTTC.

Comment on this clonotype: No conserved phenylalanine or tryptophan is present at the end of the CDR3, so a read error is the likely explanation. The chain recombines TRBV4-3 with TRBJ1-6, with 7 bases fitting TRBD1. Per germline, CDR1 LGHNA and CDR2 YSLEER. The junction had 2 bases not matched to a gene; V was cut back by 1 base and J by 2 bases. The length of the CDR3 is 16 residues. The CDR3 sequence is CASSQGQGTYNSPLHS. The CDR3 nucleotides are TGCGCCAGCAGCCAAGGACAGGGCACCTATAATTCACCCCTCCACTCT.

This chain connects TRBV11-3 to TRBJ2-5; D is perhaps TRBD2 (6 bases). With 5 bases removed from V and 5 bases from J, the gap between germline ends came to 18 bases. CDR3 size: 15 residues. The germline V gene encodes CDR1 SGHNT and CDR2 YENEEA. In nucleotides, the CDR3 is TGTGCCAGCAGCCGCCGGGACTCCGCACCGGAGACCCAGTACTTC. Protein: CASSRRDSAPETQYF.

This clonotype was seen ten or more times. CDR3 sequence reads: CSVVGDTQYF. The DNA of the CDR3 is TGCAGCGTTGTAGGCGATACGCAGTATTTT. The chain couples TRBV29-1 to TRBJ2-3, with no clear D. Trimming stripped 4 bases from V and 6 bases from J, with 5 bases between. CDR1 and CDR2 from the germline V gene are SQVTM and ANQGSEA. CDR3 size: 10 residues.

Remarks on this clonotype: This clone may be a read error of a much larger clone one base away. The CDR3 nucleotides read TGTGCCAGCAGTTTAATGGGTCAGGTCGCCACCTTC. This gives the protein CASSLMGQVATF. The chain links TRBV27 to TRBJ2-7, with unresolved D. This CDR3 is 12 amino acids long. CDR1 is MNHEY and CDR2 is SMNVEV in the germline V gene (reference sequence).

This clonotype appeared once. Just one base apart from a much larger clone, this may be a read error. CDR3 nucleotide sequence: TGTGCCAGCACCAAACTTCAGAGCCAAGAGCCCCAGTACTTC. Translating gives CASTKLQSQEPQYF. The chain employs TRBV6-2 or TRBV6-3 and TRBJ2-5; D gene ambiguous. This CDR3 spans 14 amino acids. Germline V gene data show CDR1 as MNHEY and CDR2 as SVGEGT.

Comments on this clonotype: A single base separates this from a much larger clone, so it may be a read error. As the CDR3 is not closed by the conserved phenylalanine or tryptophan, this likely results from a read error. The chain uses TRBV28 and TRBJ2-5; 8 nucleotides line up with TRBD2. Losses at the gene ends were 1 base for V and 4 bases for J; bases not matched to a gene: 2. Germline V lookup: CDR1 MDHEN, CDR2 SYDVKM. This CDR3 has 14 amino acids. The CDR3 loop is CASSLLRGAETQYL. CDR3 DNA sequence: TGTGCCAGCAGTTTATTGCGGGGGGCAGAGACCCAGTACCTC.

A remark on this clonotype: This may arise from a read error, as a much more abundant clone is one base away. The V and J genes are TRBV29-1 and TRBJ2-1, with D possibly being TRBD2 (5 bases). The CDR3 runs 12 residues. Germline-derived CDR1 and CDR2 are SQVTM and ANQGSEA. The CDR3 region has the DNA TGCAGCGTTGACTTGTCTAGCTATGAGCGGTTCTTC. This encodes CSVDLSSYERFF.

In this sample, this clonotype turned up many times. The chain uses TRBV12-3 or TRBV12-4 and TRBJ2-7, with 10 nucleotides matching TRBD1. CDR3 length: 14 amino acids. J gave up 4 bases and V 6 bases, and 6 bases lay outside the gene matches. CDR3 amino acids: CASRPPGQGYEQYF. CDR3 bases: TGTGCCAGCAGGCCACCGGGACAGGGGTACGAGCAGTACTTC.

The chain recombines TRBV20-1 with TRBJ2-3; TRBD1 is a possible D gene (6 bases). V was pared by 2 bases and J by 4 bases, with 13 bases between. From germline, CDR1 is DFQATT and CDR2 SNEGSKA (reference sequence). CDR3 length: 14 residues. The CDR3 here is CSARTTGLADTQYF. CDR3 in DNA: TGCAGTGCTAGAACTACAGGGCTAGCAGATACGCAGTATTTT.